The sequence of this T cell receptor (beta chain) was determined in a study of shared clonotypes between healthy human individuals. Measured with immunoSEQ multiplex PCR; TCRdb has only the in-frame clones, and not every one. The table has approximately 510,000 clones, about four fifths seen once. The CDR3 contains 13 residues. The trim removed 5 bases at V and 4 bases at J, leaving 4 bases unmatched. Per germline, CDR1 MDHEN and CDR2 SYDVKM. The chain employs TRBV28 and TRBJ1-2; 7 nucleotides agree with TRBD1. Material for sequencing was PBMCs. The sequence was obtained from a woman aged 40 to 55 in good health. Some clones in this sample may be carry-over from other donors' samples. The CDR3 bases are TGTGCCAGCAGTCCGACAGGGACCTATGGCTACACCTTC. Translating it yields CASSPTGTYGYTF.